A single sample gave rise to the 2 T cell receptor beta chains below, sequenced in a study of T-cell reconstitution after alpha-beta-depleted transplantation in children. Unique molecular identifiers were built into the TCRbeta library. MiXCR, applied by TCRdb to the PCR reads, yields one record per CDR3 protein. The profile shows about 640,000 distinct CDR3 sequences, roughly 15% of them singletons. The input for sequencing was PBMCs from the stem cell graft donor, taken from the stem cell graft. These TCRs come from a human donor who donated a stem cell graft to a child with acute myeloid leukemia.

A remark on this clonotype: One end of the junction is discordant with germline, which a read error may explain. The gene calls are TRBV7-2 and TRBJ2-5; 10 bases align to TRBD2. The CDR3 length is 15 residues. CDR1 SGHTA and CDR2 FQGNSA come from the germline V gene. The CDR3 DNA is TGTGCCAGCAGCTCCAGCGGGGGGGCGTATGAGACCCTGTACTTC. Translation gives CASSSSGGAYETLYF. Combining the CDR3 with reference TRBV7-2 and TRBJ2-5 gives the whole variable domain GAGVSQSPSNKVTEKGKDVELRCDPISGHTALYWYRQSLGQGLEFLIYFQGNSAPDKSGLPSDRFSAERTGGSVSTLTIQRTQQEDSAVYLCASSSSGGAYETLYFGPGTRLLVL.

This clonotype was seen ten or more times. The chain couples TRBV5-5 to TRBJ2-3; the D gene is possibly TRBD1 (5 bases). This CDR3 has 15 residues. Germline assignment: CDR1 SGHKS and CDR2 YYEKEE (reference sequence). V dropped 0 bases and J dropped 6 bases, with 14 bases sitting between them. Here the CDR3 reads CASSLARGRADTQYF. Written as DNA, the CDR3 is TGTGCCAGCAGCTTGGCTAGGGGAAGGGCGGATACGCAGTATTTT.